What follows are 23 T cell receptor beta chains derived from one specimen sequenced in a study of T cell changes during pregnancy in multiple sclerosis. Some clones are missing from TCRdb's copy, which holds only in-frame ones; the method was immunoSEQ multiplex PCR. The table shows approximately 58,000 clones, with approximately 90% occurring only once. This specimen was CD4+ T cells from peripheral blood mononuclear cells, taken after pregnancy. The receptors were sampled from a female donor in good health, enrolled as a control in a pregnancy study.

This chain links TRBV18 with TRBJ1-5; tentative D call: TRBD1 (5 bases). V dropped 3 bases and J dropped 6 bases, with 12 bases sitting between them. The CDR3 totals 14 residues. Germline V gives CDR1 KGHSH, CDR2 LQKENI. The CDR3: CASSPGPGFQPQHF. As DNA, the CDR3 is TGTGCCAGCTCACCGGGGCCCGGGTTTCAGCCCCAGCATTTT.

The chain's CDR3 is CASSPPQGTGYGYTF. CDR3 in DNA: TGTGCCAGCAGCCCCCCACAGGGGACGGGCTATGGCTACACCTTC. The chain is built from TRBV6-1 and TRBJ1-2; 7 nucleotides align to TRBD1. CDR3 length equals 15 residues. Germline CDR1 is MNHNS and CDR2 is SASEGT. V shed 6 bases and J 4 bases; nucleotides not matched to a gene: 11.

Notes on this clone: At one end, the junction sequence differs from germline, possibly due to a read error. The V and J genes are TRBV10-3 and TRBJ2-5; tentative D call: TRBD2 (5 bases). Germline-derived CDR1 and CDR2 are ENHRY and SYGVKD. The CDR3 sequence is 16 residues long. This CDR3 is CAISADPSGIQDTQYF. The CDR3, as DNA: TGTGCCATCAGTGCCGACCCGTCCGGGATCCAAGACACCCAGTACTTC.

This chain connects TRBV6-1 to TRBJ1-1; the D gene is possibly TRBD1 (5 bases). Between the trimmed V and J ends, which lost 1 base and 5 bases, there was a span of 14 bases. The CDR3 covers 15 residues. Germline lookup yields CDR1 MNHNS and CDR2 SASEGT. The CDR3 DNA reads as TGTGCCAGCAGTGAAGACTCCAGGGTGGGGACTGAAGCTTTCTTT. It translates to CASSEDSRVGTEAFF.

The chain is built from TRBV28 and TRBJ1-2; D is unclear. Germline V lookup: CDR1 MDHEN, CDR2 SYDVKM. This CDR3 comprises 15 residues. V lost 3 bases and J 2 bases, leaving 13 bases between the germline ends. The CDR3 DNA reads TGTGCCAGCAGTTTCCCCTCCGGGGAAAACTATGGCTACACCTTC. Its protein is CASSFPSGENYGYTF.

This sequence joins TRBV6-5 and TRBJ1-3; the D is unclear. This CDR3 is built from 13 residues. Trimming took 8 bases from V and 2 from J, leaving 10 bases between them. Germline CDR1 is MNHEY and CDR2 is SVGAGI. In nucleotides, the CDR3 is TGTGCCAGCGCAGTGGAGGCTGGAAACACCATATATTTT. Amino acid sequence: CASAVEAGNTIYF.

The chain's CDR3 is CASSLGQLAKNIQYF. DNA for the CDR3: TGTGCCAGCAGCTTAGGACAATTAGCCAAAAACATTCAGTACTTC. The rearrangement joins TRBV7-2 to TRBJ2-4; D call uncertain. The CDR3 totals 15 residues. Germline loops: CDR1 SGHTA, CDR2 FQGNSA. The germline V and J ends were trimmed by 1 base and 0 bases, with 7 bases remaining between them.

The chain combines TRBV7-9 with TRBJ1-5, with D unresolved. CDR1 and CDR2 (germline): SEHNR, FQNEAQ (reference sequence). V was pared by 5 bases and J by 3 bases, with 11 bases between. The CDR3 covers 14 residues. The CDR3 region is CASSPRDNNQPQHF. CDR3 nucleotide sequence: TGTGCCAGCAGCCCCCGGGATAACAATCAGCCCCAGCATTTT.

CDR3 in DNA: TGTGCCAGCAGTTTATCGCTGCAGGGGCCCACAGATACGCAGTATTTT. Translated, it gives CASSLSLQGPTDTQYF. V is TRBV27 and J is TRBJ2-3, with a possible D match to TRBD1 (6 bases). V was clipped by 0 bases and J by 2 bases, with 12 bases between them. The germline CDR1 and CDR2 sequences are MNHEY and SMNVEV (reference sequence). CDR3 length: 16 residues.

The chain's CDR3 is CAWSVPTANSPLHF. CDR3 bases: TGTGCCTGGAGTGTACCCACTGCAAATTCACCCCTCCACTTT. The chain carries TRBV30 and TRBJ1-6, with D hard to call. There are 14 residues in the CDR3. Germline lookup yields CDR1 GTSNPN and CDR2 SVGIG (reference sequence). The V end lost 0 bases, the J end lost 7 bases, and 10 bases lay between the germline ends. Full variable domain (rest looked up from reference TRBV30 and TRBJ1-6): SQTIHQWPATLVQPVGSPLSLECTVEGTSNPNLYWYRQAAGRGLQLLFYSVGIGQISSEVPQNLSASRPQDRQFILSSKKLLLSDSGFYLCAWSVPTANSPLHFGNGTRLTVT.

The V call is TRBV30, the J call TRBJ1-6; possibly TRBD1 for D (5 bases). This CDR3 region has 15 residues. The germline V gene has CDR1 GTSNPN and CDR2 SVGIG (reference sequence). V was clipped by 2 bases and J by 6 bases, with 14 bases between them. The CDR3 DNA reads TGTGCCTGGAGTAGCCCGGGACTCCTTAATTCACCCCTCCACTTT. Translated, it gives CAWSSPGLLNSPLHF.

This chain links TRBV14 with TRBJ2-2, with TRBD1 matching over 9 bases. CDR3 length: 15 amino acids. The junction had 7 bases not matched to a gene; V was cut back by 8 bases and J by 3 bases. CDR1 and CDR2 (germline): SGHDN, FVKESK. CDR3 bases: TGTGCCAGCCGACCTGGACAGGGGTACACCGGGGAGCTGTTTTTT. Protein sequence: CASRPGQGYTGELFF.

The CDR3 sequence: CASSRRGKRTSGELFF. The CDR3 nucleotides read TGTGCCAGCAGCCGCAGGGGGAAAAGGACTTCCGGGGAGCTGTTTTTT. The chain is built from TRBV7-6 and TRBJ2-2, with 7 bases aligning to TRBD1. J gave up 6 bases and V 5 bases, and 12 bases lay outside the gene matches. Germline-derived CDR1 and CDR2 are SGHVS and FNYEAQ. This CDR3 contains 16 residues.

V usage is TRBV4-2 and J usage is TRBJ1-3; D unresolved. The ends were cut back, 1 base at V and 6 bases at J, with 19 bases in the middle. Looked up from germline, CDR1 is LGHNA and CDR2 is YNFKEQ. The CDR3 is 17 amino acids. CDR3 bases: TGTGCCAGCAGCCAAGGAACATTGGCAGGCGAGATAAACACCATATATTTT. Translating it yields CASSQGTLAGEINTIYF.

The gene calls are TRBV19 and TRBJ1-6; D perhaps matches TRBD1 (5 bases). The length of the CDR3 is 13 residues. CDR1 and CDR2 from the germline V gene are LNHDA and SQIVND (reference sequence). Trimming removed 8 bases from V and 3 bases from J, with 8 bases in between. CDR3 amino acids: CASSQGYNSPLHF. In DNA form, the CDR3 reads TGTGCCAGTTCGCAGGGCTATAATTCACCCCTCCACTTT.

The rearrangement joins TRBV6-5 to TRBJ1-3; D gene ambiguous. This CDR3 contains 13 residues. CDR1 and CDR2 from the germline V gene are MNHEY and SVGAGI. Trimming took off 6 bases at V and 4 bases at J, with 10 bases between the two ends. The CDR3 is CASRAPLGNTIYF. The CDR3 DNA sequence: TGTGCCAGCAGGGCACCGCTGGGAAACACCATATATTTT.

The rearrangement uses TRBV7-9 and TRBJ2-1, with TRBD2 matching 10 bases. CDR3 length: 17 amino acids. Trimming took 3 bases from V and 6 from J; bases not matched to a gene: 11. CDR1 is SEHNR, CDR2 FQNEAQ, per germline (reference sequence). The CDR3 loop is CASSFALTSGLLNEQFF. CDR3 nucleotides: TGTGCCAGCAGCTTCGCATTGACTAGCGGGTTACTCAATGAGCAGTTCTTC.

This chain uses TRBV19 with TRBJ2-7, with 8 bases fitting TRBD2. V shed 6 bases, J shed 5 bases, and the junction held 12 bases outside the gene matches. The germline V gene encodes CDR1 LNHDA and CDR2 SQIVND (reference sequence). CDR3 length equals 15 residues. As DNA, the CDR3 is TGTGCCAGTAGCCGGGAGGGGGGTCGGGGCGACGAGCAGTACTTC. This gives the protein CASSREGGRGDEQYF.

The chain links TRBV27 to TRBJ1-1; D is perhaps TRBD1 (6 bases). V lost 6 bases and J lost 1, with 9 bases in between. CDR1 MNHEY and CDR2 SMNVEV come from the germline V gene (reference sequence). The CDR3 has 13 residues. The CDR3 loop is CASSPGQNTEAFF. The CDR3 bases are TGTGCCAGCAGCCCGGGACAGAACACTGAAGCTTTCTTT.

This chain joins TRBV2 and TRBJ2-7, with D perhaps matching TRBD2 (5 bases). Germline CDR1 and CDR2: SNHLY and FYNNEI. Trimming pared 8 bases from V and 2 bases from J, leaving 16 bases between. This CDR3 comprises 14 residues. The CDR3 DNA sequence: TGTGCCAGCCTCTTAAATGGCGGGCCCTACGAGCAGTACTTC. Encoded protein: CASLLNGGPYEQYF.

This clone was seen a single time. This chain uses TRBV7-9 with TRBJ2-4; 8 bases line up with TRBD1. Germline CDR1 is SEHNR and CDR2 is FQNEAQ (reference sequence). The junction had 23 bases not matched to a gene; V was cut back by 5 bases and J by 8 bases. This CDR3 has 19 residues. DNA for the CDR3: TGTGCCAGCAGCCAAAGCGGACAGGGTGTCCTTTTTGGCGGGGACATTCAGTACTTC. This encodes CASSQSGQGVLFGGDIQYF.

As DNA, the CDR3 is TGCGCCAGCAGCGGGACAGGGGAGAGGGAAGCTTTCTTT. It codes for CASSGTGEREAFF. This chain joins TRBV5-1 and TRBJ1-1, with 10 bases that match TRBD1. The germline CDR1 and CDR2 sequences are SGHRS and YFSETQ. The CDR3 is made up of 13 amino acids. V gave up 4 bases and J gave up 8 bases; unmatched junction bases: 5.

The chain employs TRBV27 and TRBJ2-7; the D is unclear. Deletions cut 8 bases from V and 3 bases from J, with 17 bases between. CDR3 length: 14 residues. Germline V gene lookup returns CDR1 MNHEY and CDR2 SMNVEV (reference sequence). CDR3 in amino acids: CASGPLKQNYEQYF. Written as DNA, the CDR3 is TGTGCCAGCGGGCCATTGAAACAAAACTACGAGCAGTACTTC.